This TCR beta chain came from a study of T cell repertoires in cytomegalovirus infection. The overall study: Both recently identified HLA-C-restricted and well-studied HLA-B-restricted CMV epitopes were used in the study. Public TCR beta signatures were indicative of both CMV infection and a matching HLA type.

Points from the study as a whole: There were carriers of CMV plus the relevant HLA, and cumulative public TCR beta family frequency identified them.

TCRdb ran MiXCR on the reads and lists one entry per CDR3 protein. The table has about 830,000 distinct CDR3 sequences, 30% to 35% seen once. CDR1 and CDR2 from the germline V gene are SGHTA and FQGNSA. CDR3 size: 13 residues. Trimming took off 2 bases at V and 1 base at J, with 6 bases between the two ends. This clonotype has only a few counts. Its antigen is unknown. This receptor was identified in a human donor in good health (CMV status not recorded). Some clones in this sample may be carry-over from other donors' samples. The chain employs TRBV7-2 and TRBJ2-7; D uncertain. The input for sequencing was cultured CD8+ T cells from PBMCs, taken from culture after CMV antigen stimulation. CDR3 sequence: CASSLSWSYEQYV. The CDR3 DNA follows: TGTGCCAGCAGCTTAAGCTGGTCCTACGAGCAGTACGTC.